Following are 13 T cell receptor beta chains from one sample sequenced in a study of T cell repertoires in cytomegalovirus infection. Their recognized antigens are unknown. MiXCR, applied by TCRdb to the reads, yields one record per CDR3 protein. The top ten clones hold roughly two fifths of a sample with just over 450,000 distinct CDR3 sequences, roughly 43% of them seen once. This material consisted of cultured PBMCs, taken from culture after CMV antigen stimulation. The receptors shown here come from a human donor in good health (CMV status not recorded). Some clones in this sample may be carry-over from other donors' samples.

The chain links TRBV2 to TRBJ2-7, with 8 bases fitting TRBD1. The germline V gene encodes CDR1 SNHLY and CDR2 FYNNEI. The V and J ends lost 6 bases and 5 bases, in that order; junction bases with no gene match: 9. The CDR3 loop spans 14 amino acids. The chain's CDR3 is CASSVETGVNEQYF. CDR3 DNA: TGTGCCAGCAGCGTCGAGACAGGGGTGAACGAGCAGTACTTC.

V is TRBV7-2 and J is TRBJ2-7; the match to TRBD2 covers 7 bases. Per the germline V gene, CDR1 is SGHTA and CDR2 is FQGNSA. The CDR3 has 14 residues. The ends lost 1 base at V and 6 bases at J; junction bases unmatched: 6. CDR3 region: CASSLGAGSGEQYF. CDR3 DNA: TGTGCCAGCAGCTTAGGAGCGGGATCGGGCGAGCAGTACTTC.

CDR3 DNA sequence: TGTGCCAGCAGCTTAGTTGGGGAAGAGTCACCCCTCCACTTT. This translates into CASSLVGEESPLHF. This chain links TRBV7-2 with TRBJ1-6; D not certain. The V end was cut by 1 base, the J end by 10 bases, with 11 bases between. This CDR3 is 14 amino acids long. Looked up from germline, CDR1 is SGHTA and CDR2 is FQGNSA.

This chain uses TRBV27 with TRBJ2-7; D call uncertain. The length of the CDR3 is 13 residues. CDR1 is MNHEY, CDR2 SMNVEV, per germline (reference sequence). Trimming pared 5 bases from V and 3 bases from J, leaving 11 bases between. CDR3 sequence (DNA): TGTGCCAGCAGTCCGGACGGAATCTACGAGCAGTACTTC. This encodes CASSPDGIYEQYF.

This chain joins TRBV2 and TRBJ2-7; TRBD2 agrees at 8 bases. The CDR3 consists of 14 residues. From germline, CDR1 is SNHLY and CDR2 FYNNEI. V shed 6 bases, J shed 13 bases, and the junction held 17 bases outside the gene matches. The CDR3 is CASRSNSGRGGGYF. The CDR3 bases are TGTGCCAGCAGGTCCAACTCGGGACGGGGGGGGGGTTACTTC.

The chain combines TRBV24-1 with TRBJ2-1, with D possibly TRBD2 on 6 matching bases. Germline CDR1 KGHDR, CDR2 SFDVKD. The ends were cut back, 2 bases at V and 8 bases at J, with 15 bases in the middle. The CDR3 runs 15 residues. The chain's CDR3 is CATSDSGRQPHEQFF. Written as DNA, the CDR3 is TGTGCCACCAGTGATTCTGGGAGGCAGCCCCATGAGCAGTTCTTC.

V usage is TRBV12-3 or TRBV12-4 and J usage is TRBJ2-1; 10 bases line up with TRBD1. The CDR3 spans 16 residues. V trimming: 2 bases; J trimming: 5 bases; junction bases outside the gene matches: 6. In nucleotides, the CDR3 is TGTGCCAGCAGTTTATGGCGGGACAGGGGCCACAATGAGCAGTTCTTC. It is translated as CASSLWRDRGHNEQFF.

This clonotype has only a few counts. This sequence joins TRBV27 and TRBJ2-1; D gene unclear. V lost 4 bases and J 8 bases, leaving 15 bases between the germline ends. Germline CDR1 and CDR2: MNHEY and SMNVEV (reference sequence). This CDR3 has 14 residues. The CDR3 region is CASSWWQFNDEQFF. In nucleotides, the CDR3 is TGTGCCAGCAGTTGGTGGCAGTTTAACGATGAGCAGTTCTTC.

This CDR3 reads CASSSLPPLPGLAGLYEQYF. CDR3 DNA sequence: TGTGCCAGCAGCTCATTACCCCCTTTGCCGGGACTAGCGGGACTCTACGAGCAGTACTTC. The rearrangement links TRBV7-6 to TRBJ2-7, with TRBD2 matching 13 bases. The V gene end was trimmed by 4 bases and the J gene end by 3 bases; junction bases not matched to a gene: 18. The germline V gene has CDR1 SGHVS and CDR2 FNYEAQ. The CDR3 spans 20 residues.

The rearrangement links TRBV15 to TRBJ2-1, with D perhaps TRBD2 (5 bases). Germline lookup yields CDR1 LNHNV and CDR2 YYDKDF (reference sequence). This CDR3 is built from 15 residues. Deletions cut 0 bases from V and 2 bases from J, with 8 bases between. CDR3 in DNA: TGTGCCACCAGCAGAGATAGCGTCACCTACAATGAGCAGTTCTTC. Its translation is CATSRDSVTYNEQFF.

The chain uses TRBV6-1 and TRBJ1-2, with D hard to call. Germline V gene lookup returns CDR1 MNHNS and CDR2 SASEGT. V was cut by 7 bases and J by 4 bases, with 16 bases left in between. This CDR3 region has 14 residues. The CDR3, as DNA: TGTGCCAGCATCCCCGGAGACGGGTCCTATGGCTACACCTTC. Translated: CASIPGDGSYGYTF.

In this sample, this clonotype turned up a few times. This sequence joins TRBV15 and TRBJ1-1; D remains ambiguous. Trimming cost V 5 bases and J 0 bases, with 13 bases left between them. The V gene's germline CDR1 is LNHNV and CDR2 YYDKDF (reference sequence). This CDR3 comprises 15 residues. CDR3 residues: CATSSEISMNTEAFF. For the CDR3, the DNA is TGTGCCACCAGCTCCGAGATATCCATGAACACTGAAGCTTTCTTT. Full variable domain (rest looked up from reference TRBV15 and TRBJ1-1): DAMVIQNPRYQVTQFGKPVTLSCSQTLNHNVMYWYQQKSSQAPKLLFHYYDKDFNNEADTPDNFQSRRPNTSFCFLDIRSPGLGDTAMYLCATSSEISMNTEAFFGQGTRLTVV.

The gene calls are TRBV15 and TRBJ2-3, with D unclear. Germline loops: CDR1 LNHNV, CDR2 YYDKDF (reference sequence). This CDR3 is 15 amino acids long. The V end lost 4 bases, the J end lost 4 bases, and 15 bases lay between the germline ends. The CDR3 reads CATSTIGPSADTQYF. The CDR3, as DNA: TGTGCCACCAGCACAATCGGACCTTCCGCAGATACGCAGTATTTT. Using reference TRBV15 and TRBJ2-3 for the parts outside the CDR3, the full variable domain is DAMVIQNPRYQVTQFGKPVTLSCSQTLNHNVMYWYQQKSSQAPKLLFHYYDKDFNNEADTPDNFQSRRPNTSFCFLDIRSPGLGDTAMYLCATSTIGPSADTQYFGPGTRLTVL.